This TCR beta chain was documented in a study of OX40 agonist ivuxolimab in advanced cancers. Across the study: Patient treatment consisted of intravenous ivuxolimab administration every 2 weeks at 0.01 to 10 mg/kg. Study outcomes and limitations: Both blood CD4+ and CD8+ T cells showed clonal growth by week 6 at 0.1 to 3.0 mg/kg.

On this clone itself: Its target is not known.

The germline V gene encodes CDR1 SGHVS and CDR2 FNYEAQ. CDR3 length: 16 amino acids. Trimming removed 0 bases from V and 8 bases from J, with 17 bases in between. Blood was sampled at baseline, cycle 4 day 1, and cycle 7 day 1. Repertoires were generated with immunoSEQ multiplex PCR, while TCRdb's copy carries only in-frame clones and drops some. The sample has 70,000 to 75,000 clones, around 88% seen once. The chain uses TRBV7-6 and TRBJ2-1; the D gene is possibly TRBD2 (6 bases). The sequence derives from an adult with an advanced solid tumor such as melanoma, head and neck, liver or kidney cancer. The input for sequencing was CD4+ or CD8+ T cells sorted from blood, taken in a trial of the OX40 agonist ivuxolimab. This CDR3 is CASSLAGDFRSDEQFF. DNA for the CDR3: TGTGCCAGCAGCTTAGCGGGGGACTTCCGAAGCGATGAGCAGTTCTTC.